This T cell receptor (beta chain) stems from a study of HIV-infected children after antiretroviral therapy interruption. The V gene's germline CDR1 is SGHRS and CDR2 YFSETQ. The CDR3 extends over 16 amino acids. Germline trimming cut 4 bases from V and 0 bases from J; bases unmatched to any gene: 9. Regarding treatment: PENTA 11 planned treatment interruption arm or continuous ART arm. RNA-based 3' RACE libraries used unique molecular identifiers. TCRdb processed the 3' RACE reads anew with MiXCR; each CDR3 protein has one entry. The data show more than 85,000 distinct CDR3 sequences, with 5.5% to 8.5% seen just once and roughly 1% held by the top ten. At least ten counts were recorded for this clonotype.

Sequencing was performed on CD45RA+ CD4+ T cells from PBMCs, pooled from several time points, taken from a donor given antiretroviral therapy, either interrupted or continuous. Regarding subset: naive CD4+ CD45RA+ CD45RO- T cells. This sequence joins TRBV5-1 and TRBJ1-1; the match to TRBD1 covers 7 bases. This clonotype was sampled from a pool of human donors with HIV. CDR3 residues: CASSLGQAALNTEAFF. The CDR3 nucleotides read TGCGCCAGCAGCCTCGGACAGGCAGCTTTGAACACTGAAGCTTTCTTT.